Listed below are T cell receptor beta chains from one sample, sequenced in a study of post-analysis software for immune sequencing data. TCRdb re-called the PCR reads through MiXCR, storing one row per CDR3 protein. There are approximately 460,000 distinct CDR3 sequences in the sample; under 55% occur only once, and around an eighth lies in the top ten. Specimen: blood. The receptors were gathered from a girl between 5 and 17 years old with multiple sclerosis. CDR3s include the opening cysteine and the closing phenylalanine or tryptophan. D genes are given only for firm matches. For some rows the clone size is stated as once, few or many, or as a class when expanded; others skip it.

>TRBJ2-1|-|TRBV20-1|TRBD2
TGCAGTGCTACTTGGACTAGCGGGCCGTACAATGAGCAGTTCTTC
CSATWTSGPYNEQFF
>TRBJ1-5|-|TRBV3-1|-
TGTGCCAGCAGCCAAGACTTCCGAGAGCCCCAGCATTTT
CASSQDFREPQHF
>TRBJ2-3|-|TRBV6-6|TRBD2
TGTGCCAGCAGTTACTCGACCGGCGGGAGGCGCACAGACACGCAGTATTTT
CASSYSTGGRRTDTQYF
>TRBJ2-2|-|TRBV29-1|TRBD2
TGCAGCGGAGCGGGAGTGGGCGGGGAGCTGTTTTTT
CSGAGVGGELFF
>TRBJ2-7|once|TRBV6-5|-
TGTGCCAGCAGTTCCACGGGGGAAGAGGACGAGCAGTACTTC
CASSSTGEEDEQYF
>TRBJ2-7|-|TRBV7-2|-
TGTGCCAGCAGCTTGTACCGCCAGGACAATGAGCAGTACTTC
CASSLYRQDNEQYF
>TRBJ2-7|-|TRBV5-1|-
TGCGCCAGCAGCGCGGGACAGAATCACGAGCAGTACTTC
CASSAGQNHEQYF
>TRBJ2-3|-|TRBV5-1|TRBD2
TGCGCCAGCATCCAGGGATCGGGAGGGGTCGGCACAGATACGCAGTATTTT
CASIQGSGGVGTDTQYF
>TRBJ2-5|-|TRBV20-1|-
TGCAGTGCTAGCCACAGGCAAGAGACCCAGTACTTC
CSASHRQETQYF
>TRBJ2-5|-|TRBV28|-
TGTGCCAGCAGTTCCCCACTAGAAGGAGGAGAGACCCAGTACTTC
CASSSPLEGGETQYF
>TRBJ2-4|few|TRBV12-3/TRBV12-4|-
TGTGCCAGCACCCAGGGACGCATTCAGTACTTC
CASTQGRIQYF
>TRBJ1-5|-|TRBV6-6|-
TGTGCCAGCAGAGCTTGGCCTTTTTATAGCAATCAGCCCCAGCATTTT
CASRAWPFYSNQPQHF
>TRBJ2-5|-|TRBV9|TRBD2
TGTGCCAGCAGCCGGACTAGCGCCGGGGAGACCCAGTACTTC
CASSRTSAGETQYF
>TRBJ1-6|-|TRBV12-3/TRBV12-4|TRBD1
TGTGCCAGCAGTTGGGACAGGCGAAATTCACCCCTCCACTTT
CASSWDRRNSPLHF
>TRBJ2-7|once|TRBV7-3|-
TGTGCCAGCAGCTACGACCTCGGGAGAGGCTCCTACAATGAGCAGTACTTC
CASSYDLGRGSYNEQYF
>TRBJ1-1|-|TRBV29-1|-
TGCAGCGTCACCCAACTGATTACAGTGGAAGCTTTCTTT
CSVTQLITVEAFF